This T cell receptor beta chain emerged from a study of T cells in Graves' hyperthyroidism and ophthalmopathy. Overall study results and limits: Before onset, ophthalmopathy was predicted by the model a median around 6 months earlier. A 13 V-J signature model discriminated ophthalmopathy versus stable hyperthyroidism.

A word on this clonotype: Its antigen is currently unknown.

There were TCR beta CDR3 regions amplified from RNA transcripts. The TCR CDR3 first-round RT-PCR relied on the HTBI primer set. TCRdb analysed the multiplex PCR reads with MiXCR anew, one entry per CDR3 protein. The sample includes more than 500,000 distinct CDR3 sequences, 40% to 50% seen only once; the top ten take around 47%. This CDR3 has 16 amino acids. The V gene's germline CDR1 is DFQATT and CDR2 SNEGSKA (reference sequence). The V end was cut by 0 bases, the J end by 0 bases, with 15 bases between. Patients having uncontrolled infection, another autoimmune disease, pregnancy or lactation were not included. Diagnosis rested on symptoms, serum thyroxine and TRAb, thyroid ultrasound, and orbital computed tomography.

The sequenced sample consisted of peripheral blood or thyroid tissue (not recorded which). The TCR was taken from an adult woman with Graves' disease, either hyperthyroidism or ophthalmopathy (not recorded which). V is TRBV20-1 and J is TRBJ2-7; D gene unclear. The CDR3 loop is CSARDIAPSASYEQYF. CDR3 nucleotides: TGCAGTGCTAGAGACATCGCTCCCTCGGCCTCCTACGAGCAGTACTTC.